The 2 T cell receptor beta chains below all came from one sample that was sequenced in a study of read filtering for tumor transcriptome and immune sequencing. This library used around 0.4 ug RNA and molecular barcoded adaptors spanning alpha/delta and beta/gamma chains. Each CDR3 protein is one row after TCRdb ran MiXCR on the reads. The table includes roughly 130,000 distinct CDR3 sequences, roughly 13% detected once. Sequencing input: a population of CD138-negative cells sorted from bone marrow. Source of these receptors: a donor at least 40 years old with multiple myeloma.

There are many counts of this clonotype. The chain employs TRBV20-1 and TRBJ2-3, with D tentatively TRBD2 (5 bases). This CDR3 comprises 11 residues. The germline gives CDR1 DFQATT, CDR2 SNEGSKA (reference sequence). Deletions cut 1 base from V and 8 bases from J, with 7 bases between. The CDR3: CSARVAGTQYF. The CDR3 DNA sequence: TGCAGTGCTAGAGTCGCGGGTACGCAGTATTTT.

This clonotype has at least ten counts. V usage is TRBV7-2 and J usage is TRBJ2-1, with D perhaps TRBD1 (5 bases). CDR1 is SGHTA and CDR2 is FQGNSA in the germline V gene. Trimming removed 5 bases from V and 0 bases from J, with 14 bases in between. CDR3 length: 16 residues. Written as DNA, the CDR3 is TGTGCCAGCAGCGCCCAGGGCTTGAGCTCCTACAATGAGCAGTTCTTC. This gives the protein CASSAQGLSSYNEQFF.